This is a list of T cell receptor beta chains from one sample in a study of OX40 agonist ivuxolimab in advanced cancers. Produced via immunoSEQ multiplex PCR; TCRdb's table is partial and in-frame only. The sample lists under 60,000 clones, about nine tenths occurring once. The source material was CD4+ or CD8+ T cells sorted from blood, sampled in a trial of the OX40 agonist ivuxolimab. Receptors were obtained from an adult with an advanced solid tumor such as melanoma, head and neck, liver or kidney cancer. Both conserved end residues are part of each CDR3. The order of the fields is D gene, J gene, V gene, clone size, CDR3 DNA, CDR3 protein. The D gene is left open where the match is weak. Size is stated for part of the rows, as once, few or many counts, or as a class when the clone is expanded.

d_gene: TRBD1
j_gene: TRBJ2-7
v_gene: TRBV9
abundance: once
CDR3nt: TGTGCCAGCAGCGGGTCGACAGGGGGCGGATTTTACGAGCAGTACTTC
CDR3aa: CASSGSTGGGFYEQYF

d_gene: -
j_gene: TRBJ2-2
v_gene: TRBV5-1
abundance: -
CDR3nt: TGCGCCAGCAGCTTGACGGTAGGAGAGCTGTTTTTT
CDR3aa: CASSLTVGELFF

d_gene: -
j_gene: TRBJ2-2
v_gene: TRBV5-1
abundance: -
CDR3nt: TGCGCCAGCAGCTTGGAGGGGACTAACACCGGGGAGCTGTTTTTT
CDR3aa: CASSLEGTNTGELFF

d_gene: -
j_gene: TRBJ2-1
v_gene: TRBV27
abundance: once
CDR3nt: TGTGCCAGCAGTTTATGGGGAGCACCTTCCTACAATGAGCAGTTCTTC
CDR3aa: CASSLWGAPSYNEQFF

d_gene: TRBD2
j_gene: TRBJ2-7
v_gene: TRBV15
abundance: -
CDR3nt: TGTGCCACCAGCCCCCGGATAGCGGGAGGGCCGGAACAGTACTTC
CDR3aa: CATSPRIAGGPEQYF

d_gene: -
j_gene: TRBJ2-3
v_gene: TRBV18
abundance: -
CDR3nt: TGTGCCAGCACTCACTTCCCTCAGAGCACAGATACGCAGTATTTT
CDR3aa: CASTHFPQSTDTQYF

d_gene: -
j_gene: TRBJ1-1
v_gene: TRBV28
abundance: -
CDR3nt: TGTGCCAGCAGTGTCCAGGGACTATTCAACCCGAACACTGAAGCTTTCTTT
CDR3aa: CASSVQGLFNPNTEAFF

d_gene: -
j_gene: TRBJ1-3
v_gene: TRBV19
abundance: -
CDR3nt: TGTGCCAGTAGTATCTCGGCTGGAAACACCATATATTTT
CDR3aa: CASSISAGNTIYF

d_gene: -
j_gene: TRBJ2-7
v_gene: TRBV20-1
abundance: once
CDR3nt: TGCAGTGCCGACCGGGGGCGGGAGCAGTACTTC
CDR3aa: CSADRGREQYF

d_gene: TRBD2
j_gene: TRBJ2-3
v_gene: TRBV11-2
abundance: -
CDR3nt: TGTGCCAGCAGCACGAAAGTCGCAACTAGCGGCGTTTCGGCAGATACGCAGTATTTT
CDR3aa: CASSTKVATSGVSADTQYF

d_gene: TRBD1
j_gene: TRBJ2-5
v_gene: TRBV23-1
abundance: -
CDR3nt: TGCGCCAATACCGTCAGAAGGGGACAGGGGGTCCAAGAGACCCAGTACTTC
CDR3aa: CANTVRRGQGVQETQYF

d_gene: TRBD1
j_gene: TRBJ2-7
v_gene: TRBV4-2
abundance: -
CDR3nt: TGTGCCAGCAGCCAATGGGACAGGGGCCACGAGCAGTACTTC
CDR3aa: CASSQWDRGHEQYF

d_gene: TRBD2
j_gene: TRBJ2-7
v_gene: TRBV27
abundance: -
CDR3nt: TGTGCCAGCAGAAAGTATACTAGCGGGTATTACGAGCAGTACTTC
CDR3aa: CASRKYTSGYYEQYF

d_gene: -
j_gene: TRBJ2-7
v_gene: TRBV19
abundance: -
CDR3nt: TGTGCCAGTAGTCCCCGGGATTTTGACGAGCAGTACTTC
CDR3aa: CASSPRDFDEQYF

d_gene: -
j_gene: TRBJ1-4
v_gene: TRBV16
abundance: -
CDR3nt: TGTGCCAGCAGAACCGGGACGCCTGAAAAACTGTTTTTT
CDR3aa: CASRTGTPEKLFF

d_gene: -
j_gene: TRBJ1-1
v_gene: TRBV28
abundance: -
CDR3nt: TGTGCCAGCACCGTGGGGGTCGGGGTTAGAAACACTGAAGCTTTCTTT
CDR3aa: CASTVGVGVRNTEAFF

d_gene: -
j_gene: TRBJ2-3
v_gene: TRBV6-1
abundance: -
CDR3nt: TGTGCCAGCAGGGGGGGACGTGACACAGATACGCAGTATTTT
CDR3aa: CASRGGRDTDTQYF

d_gene: -
j_gene: TRBJ2-7
v_gene: TRBV7-6
abundance: -
CDR3nt: TGTGCCAGCAGCTTAGACAAACCCTACGAGCAGTACTTC
CDR3aa: CASSLDKPYEQYF

d_gene: -
j_gene: TRBJ1-3
v_gene: TRBV7-6
abundance: -
CDR3nt: TGTGCCAGCAGCTTAGATCCTGGAAACACCATATATTTT
CDR3aa: CASSLDPGNTIYF

d_gene: -
j_gene: TRBJ2-2
v_gene: TRBV7-3
abundance: -
CDR3nt: TGTGCCAGCAGCCAACAGGGAGGGACCGGGGAGCTGTTTTTT
CDR3aa: CASSQQGGTGELFF

d_gene: TRBD1
j_gene: TRBJ1-6
v_gene: TRBV5-4
abundance: -
CDR3nt: TGTGCCAGCAGGGAAGGGGGCGCCCATAATTCACCCCTCCACTTT
CDR3aa: CASREGGAHNSPLHF

d_gene: -
j_gene: TRBJ2-1
v_gene: TRBV7-2
abundance: -
CDR3nt: TGTGCCAGCAGCTACTACCTGGATGAGCAGTTCTTC
CDR3aa: CASSYYLDEQFF

d_gene: TRBD2
j_gene: TRBJ2-3
v_gene: TRBV30
abundance: -
CDR3nt: TGTGCCTGGACCCGACTAGCGGGAGAGGCAGATACGCAGTATTTT
CDR3aa: CAWTRLAGEADTQYF

d_gene: -
j_gene: TRBJ2-5
v_gene: TRBV10-2
abundance: -
CDR3nt: TGCGCCAGCAGTCCTGGACGGAGACAAGAGACCCAGTACTTC
CDR3aa: CASSPGRRQETQYF

d_gene: TRBD2
j_gene: TRBJ2-5
v_gene: TRBV7-2
abundance: -
CDR3nt: TGTGCCAGCAGCGTTACTAGCGATGGGACCCAGTACTTC
CDR3aa: CASSVTSDGTQYF

d_gene: TRBD1
j_gene: TRBJ2-7
v_gene: TRBV29-1
abundance: -
CDR3nt: TGCAGCGTTGAAGTCCGGGACAGGGGGCGTGGGGAGCAGTACTTC
CDR3aa: CSVEVRDRGRGEQYF

d_gene: -
j_gene: TRBJ1-4
v_gene: TRBV9
abundance: -
CDR3nt: TGTGCCAGCAGCGTAGCTCCCGTTACTCTCGGATCTGGTGAAAAACTGTTTTTT
CDR3aa: CASSVAPVTLGSGEKLFF

d_gene: -
j_gene: TRBJ2-5
v_gene: TRBV4-3
abundance: -
CDR3nt: TGCGCCAGCAGCCAAGAAGGGTGGGAGACCCAGTACTTC
CDR3aa: CASSQEGWETQYF

d_gene: -
j_gene: TRBJ1-2
v_gene: TRBV6-1
abundance: -
CDR3nt: TGTGCCAGCAGTTCCCCGAATCTTAACTATGGCTACACCTTC
CDR3aa: CASSSPNLNYGYTF

d_gene: TRBD1
j_gene: TRBJ1-2
v_gene: TRBV11-2
abundance: -
CDR3nt: TGTGCCAGCAGCTCCCTGAGGGGGCAGGACTATGGCTACACCTTC
CDR3aa: CASSSLRGQDYGYTF

d_gene: TRBD2
j_gene: TRBJ2-7
v_gene: TRBV9
abundance: -
CDR3nt: TGTGCCAGCAGCGCAAGGTCCGGGACTAGCGGGAGCAGGCTAGACGAGCAGTACTTC
CDR3aa: CASSARSGTSGSRLDEQYF

d_gene: -
j_gene: TRBJ1-2
v_gene: TRBV6-6
abundance: -
CDR3nt: TGTGCCAGCAGCAGAAGCACTAACTATGGCTACACCTTC
CDR3aa: CASSRSTNYGYTF

d_gene: TRBD1
j_gene: TRBJ2-5
v_gene: TRBV6-5
abundance: -
CDR3nt: TGTGCCAGCAGTTACTACAGGGGGCGGAAAGAGACCCAGTACTTC
CDR3aa: CASSYYRGRKETQYF

d_gene: -
j_gene: TRBJ2-2
v_gene: TRBV6-4
abundance: -
CDR3nt: TGTGCCAGCAGCCCCGGGAGGAACACCGGGGAGCTGTTTTTT
CDR3aa: CASSPGRNTGELFF

d_gene: -
j_gene: TRBJ2-7
v_gene: TRBV4-2
abundance: -
CDR3nt: TGTGCCAGCAGCCAAGATCGGTATAGCGGCTACGAGCAGTACTTC
CDR3aa: CASSQDRYSGYEQYF

d_gene: TRBD2
j_gene: TRBJ2-1
v_gene: TRBV5-1
abundance: -
CDR3nt: TGCGCCAGCAGCGAGGTCCCTAGCGGGGGCCCAGGGGAGCAGTTCTTC
CDR3aa: CASSEVPSGGPGEQFF

d_gene: TRBD2
j_gene: TRBJ2-7
v_gene: TRBV18
abundance: -
CDR3nt: TGTGCCAGCTCCCCCTCCGGGACTAGGGACGAGCAGTACTTC
CDR3aa: CASSPSGTRDEQYF

d_gene: TRBD2
j_gene: TRBJ2-1
v_gene: TRBV10-3
abundance: -
CDR3nt: TGTGCCATCAGTGGGGGACTAGCGGGGGAATACAATGAGCAGTTCTTC
CDR3aa: CAISGGLAGEYNEQFF

d_gene: -
j_gene: TRBJ1-2
v_gene: TRBV7-3
abundance: -
CDR3nt: TGTGCCAGCAGCTTAGGAGTAGGTGAAGGCTACACCTTC
CDR3aa: CASSLGVGEGYTF

d_gene: -
j_gene: TRBJ2-5
v_gene: TRBV6-5
abundance: -
CDR3nt: TGTGCCAGCAGTTACTCGATGGAGACCCAGTACTTC
CDR3aa: CASSYSMETQYF

d_gene: TRBD1
j_gene: TRBJ1-2
v_gene: TRBV28
abundance: -
CDR3nt: TGTGCCAGCAGTTTTGGCTGGGGACGGACAGGGCTTAACTATGGCTACACCTTC
CDR3aa: CASSFGWGRTGLNYGYTF

d_gene: -
j_gene: TRBJ2-7
v_gene: TRBV27
abundance: -
CDR3nt: TGTGCCAGCAGTTTAACTCAACAGGGGGGGACGGACGAGCAGTACTTC
CDR3aa: CASSLTQQGGTDEQYF

d_gene: -
j_gene: TRBJ1-4
v_gene: TRBV7-9
abundance: -
CDR3nt: TGTGCCAGCGCGCTTGGGTCAACTAATGAAAAACTGTTTTTT
CDR3aa: CASALGSTNEKLFF

d_gene: -
j_gene: TRBJ2-7
v_gene: TRBV7-9
abundance: -
CDR3nt: TGTGCCAGCAGCCCAAACAACTACGAGCAGTACTTC
CDR3aa: CASSPNNYEQYF

d_gene: TRBD2
j_gene: TRBJ2-7
v_gene: TRBV6-5
abundance: -
CDR3nt: TGTGCCAGCAGTTACGGGGCGGGAGGAGTGAGACACGAGCAGTACTTC
CDR3aa: CASSYGAGGVRHEQYF

d_gene: -
j_gene: TRBJ2-3
v_gene: TRBV5-1
abundance: -
CDR3nt: TGCGCCAGCAGTTCTATGGGTCCAGATACGCAGTATTTT
CDR3aa: CASSSMGPDTQYF

d_gene: -
j_gene: TRBJ2-7
v_gene: TRBV6-1
abundance: -
CDR3nt: TGTGCCAGCAGAGGGTGGACTGTGGACTACGAGCAGTACTTC
CDR3aa: CASRGWTVDYEQYF

d_gene: TRBD2
j_gene: TRBJ2-1
v_gene: TRBV7-9
abundance: -
CDR3nt: TGTGCCAGCAGCTTAACGGGGGGGCCCTACAATGAGCAGTTCTTC
CDR3aa: CASSLTGGPYNEQFF

d_gene: -
j_gene: TRBJ2-7
v_gene: TRBV30
abundance: -
CDR3nt: TGTGCCTGGAGTCCCGACATCGGGGAGCTCCACGAGCAGTACTTC
CDR3aa: CAWSPDIGELHEQYF